Described below is a single TCR beta chain sequence and its context. What antigen it recognizes has not been identified. It has no much larger one-base neighbor in the sample; base qualities were not kept. The V end loses 1 base and the J end loses 5 bases, and a stretch of 13 bases separates them. The CDR3 has 14 amino acids, counting the end cysteine and phenylalanine. Here the CDR3 DNA is all that survives: 42 bases in frame from base 1. Looking up the germline V gene (reference sequence) yields CDR1 DFQATT and CDR2 SNEGSKA. Receptor amplification or capture employed 5' RACE. The data were produced on an Illumina HiSeq 2000. A universal primer binding site was introduced by template switching, and a unique molecular identifier was present in the final cDNA, enabling accurate counting of TCR cDNA molecules. Specific primers in the conserved constant-segment region were used to synthesize first-strand cDNA for the TCR alpha and beta chains. To control for contamination, every cDNA library was double barcoded, receiving both a SMART-Mk sample barcode and Illumina barcodes. TruSeq adapter sequences and Illumina sample barcodes were added in two successive PCR steps. The Illumina HiSeq platform was used with custom primers to sequence TCR alpha and beta cDNA libraries. Per the source publication's procedure: MiGEC was used to process raw reads and extract unique molecular identifiers, and MiXCR was used to find CDR3 positions. For each individual, recombination models were inferred using an EM algorithm with the repgenHMM and IGoR tools. Shared clonotypes were analyzed with the tcR package in R, and sharing was normalized by the product of cloneset sizes. To study raw recombination free of thymic and clonal selection effects, out-of-frame nonproductive sequences were analyzed. Through fastp at Q25 and MiXCR, TCRdb rebuilt clones from the public reads, retaining in-frame beta chains. Rows matching on CDR3 protein sequence are summarized as one entry with the most common DNA and genes. The V and J calls here are based on TCRdb, not the publication. Recorded for this sample are hundreds of thousands of distinct CDR3 sequences; around 24% of them occurred a single time. The biggest ten clones account for more than 0.4% of the sample.

Every donor in the study was a healthy Caucasian. Three pairs of female monozygotic twins, all aged about 18 to 30 years, made up the twin cohort. Positive isolation kits from Invitrogen were used to isolate CD4+ and CD8+ T cell populations. This specimen belongs to a study of identical twins (dated by TCRdb to 2016 to 2017). Regarding the study in general: To test whether fetal clonotypes persist, this study deep-sequenced TCR alpha and beta repertoires from monozygotic twins, from unrelated adults of various ages, and from cord blood. To rule out contamination, the twin experiments were replicated at different times with different library preparation protocols.

What the work shows at the level of the full study, not this receptor alone: Fewer insertions were carried by abundant cord blood beta clonotypes; a weaker similar trend was observed in young adult naive repertoires, while no such trend was observed in memory repertoires. Recombination models systematically underestimated out-of-frame TCR alpha sharing in monozygotic twins but agreed with sharing between unrelated individuals. Because the same donors could not be followed over many years, conclusions were based on cross-sectional statistical analysis. Zero-insertion analyses could be partly confounded by invariant T cells such as MAIT and iNKT, though diverse VJ usage argued against such confounding for most clonotypes. In beta out-of-frame sequences, excess twin sharing was weaker, because having fewer shared sequences lowered the signal-to-noise ratio. Compared with coincidental sharing between unrelated individuals, out-of-frame TCR alpha sequences shared between twins had an excess of sequences with low generation probability.

The sample also formed part of further work on yellow fever vaccine responses in identical twins. As the second paper documents: According to the authors, the vaccine-induced T cell response in identical twins seemed to be partly convergent and partly specific to each individual. The study precisely tracked vaccine-responding T cell clones in identical twins.

Source material: CD4+ T cells sorted from blood. This clonotype originated in a woman aged 18-29 years in good health. This receptor chain uses TRBV20-1 and TRBJ2-3; TRBD2 is a possible D gene, resting on 6 matching bases. CDR3 protein: CSARVFGGRDTQYF. The nucleotide sequence is TGCAGTGCTAGAGTTTTTGGGGGGAGAGATACGCAGTATTTT.